This T cell receptor beta chain was obtained from a study of blood T cell repertoires in COVID-19. Data came from immunoSEQ multiplex PCR; TCRdb stores just in-frame clones and leaves some out. The table lists around 440,000 clones, roughly 88% of them singletons. V dropped 4 bases and J dropped 5; count of bases not matched to a gene: 5. Germline V gene data show CDR1 as SGHRS and CDR2 as YFSETQ. The CDR3 has 13 amino acids. Sequencing used peripheral blood. The receptor was derived from a woman aged 45-59 years with COVID-19, enrolled during active disease. The genes are TRBV5-1 and TRBJ2-7, with 8 bases identical to TRBD1. The CDR3 sequence is CASSRTGPHEQYF. The CDR3 nucleotides are TGCGCCAGCAGCCGGACAGGGCCCCACGAGCAGTACTTC.